This T cell receptor beta chain was identified during a study of blood T cell repertoires in COVID-19. Study details: There were acute and convalescent COVID-19 samples, and they came from the United States, Italy and Spain. PBMCs, B-cell-depleted T cells, or T cells were the source of the cDNA or gDNA that made up the material.

Per the authors' pipeline: Reference gene primers were amplified, and this amplification served to estimate nucleated cell counts. Method: immunoSEQ multiplex PCR; TCRdb's copy keeps in-frame clones and lacks some. V and J calls and clone size come straight from that table; D and trimming were deduced from the DNA. The sample lists over 250,000 clones, roughly 91% occurring once. Trimming cost V 0 bases and J 0 bases, with 9 bases left between them. Germline CDR1 is LGHDT and CDR2 is YNNKEL (reference sequence). CDR3 length: 17 amino acids. The genes are TRBV3-1 (or the pseudogene TRBV3-2) and TRBJ2-6; tentatively, D is TRBD1 (6 bases). Sequencing was done on a sample of peripheral blood. This receptor was taken from a woman between 40 and 50 years old who had recovered from COVID-19. In nucleotides, the CDR3 is TGTGCCAGCAGCCAAGAAGGGGGAGTCTCTGGGGCCAACGTCCTGACTTTC. It encodes CASSQEGGVSGANVLTF.